One and the same sample provided the 26 T cell receptor beta chains below, sequenced in a study of shared clonotypes between healthy human individuals. Data came from immunoSEQ multiplex PCR; TCRdb stores just in-frame clones and leaves some out. Here the sample spans 980,000 or so clones, approximately 80% being singletons. Sample: memory CD4+ T cells sorted from blood. Subset meaning: CD45RA-negative fraction. The receptor source for this set is a man between 18 and 29 years old in good health.

This chain links TRBV5-1 with TRBJ2-5; D might be TRBD2 (6 bases). Germline assignment: CDR1 SGHRS and CDR2 YFSETQ. Trimming removed 0 bases at V and 7 bases at J, with 13 bases between. CDR3 length: 14 amino acids. The chain's CDR3 is CASSLEGAGGTQYF. The CDR3 DNA reads as TGCGCCAGCAGCTTGGAGGGAGCCGGGGGGACCCAGTACTTC.

As regards this clone: A much larger clone sits a single nucleotide away, making a read error possible. This chain joins TRBV5-6 and TRBJ2-7; 8 bases match TRBD1. Germline loops: CDR1 SGHDT, CDR2 YYEEEE. The CDR3 contains 13 residues. V shed 4 bases, J shed 5 bases, and the junction held 5 bases outside the gene matches. The CDR3 sequence: CASSRTGINEQYF. For the CDR3, the DNA is TGTGCCAGCAGCCGGACAGGGATCAACGAGCAGTACTTC.

This clone was observed once. The chain recombines TRBV28 with TRBJ1-6; D call uncertain. With 6 bases removed from V and 4 bases from J, the gap between germline ends came to 10 bases. The CDR3 is made up of 14 amino acids. Germline lookup yields CDR1 MDHEN and CDR2 SYDVKM. Here the CDR3 reads CASRVFSYNSPLHF. The CDR3 DNA follows: TGTGCCAGCAGGGTATTTAGTTATAATTCACCCCTCCACTTT.

Note on this clone: One base away lies a much larger clone, so this may be a sequencing read error. The chain links TRBV6-6 to TRBJ2-3; TRBD2 matches at 10 bases. V gave up 4 bases and J gave up 1 base; unmatched junction bases: 2. The CDR3 runs to 15 residues. Germline assignment: CDR1 MNHNY and CDR2 SVGAGI (reference sequence). The CDR3 reads CASSSGTSGTDTQYF. CDR3 sequence (DNA): TGTGCCAGCAGTTCCGGGACTAGCGGCACAGATACGCAGTATTTT.

The V and J genes are TRBV2 and TRBJ2-2; 8 positions agree with TRBD1. Germline loops: CDR1 SNHLY, CDR2 FYNNEI. After removal of 6 bases from V and 5 bases from J, the junction contained 11 bases not matched to a gene. The CDR3 consists of 16 residues. The CDR3 DNA sequence: TGTGCCAGCAGGACGGCAGGGGGCGAGTATACCGGGGAGCTGTTTTTT. Translation: CASRTAGGEYTGELFF. The full variable domain, with the rest looked up from reference TRBV2 and TRBJ2-2, is EPEVTQTPSHQVTQMGQEVILRCVPISNHLYFYWYRQILGQKVEFLVSFYNNEISEKSEIFDDQFSVERPDGSNFTLKIRSTKLEDSAMYFCASRTAGGEYTGELFFGEGSRLTVL.

Only one count was recorded for this clone. The V gene is TRBV4-3, the J gene TRBJ2-3; D is perhaps TRBD1 (7 bases). Germline V gene data show CDR1 as LGHNA and CDR2 as YSLEER. This CDR3 contains 15 residues. Trimming removed 1 base at V and 1 base at J, with 9 bases between. For the CDR3, the DNA is TGCGCCAGCAGCCAAGGCAGGGGGGGCACAGATACGCAGTATTTT. Encoded protein: CASSQGRGGTDTQYF.

The V call is TRBV2, the J call TRBJ2-1; 10 bases map to TRBD1. Losses at the gene ends were 7 bases for V and 7 bases for J; bases not matched to a gene: 7. Looked up from germline, CDR1 is SNHLY and CDR2 is FYNNEI. CDR3 length: 14 residues. CDR3 in amino acids: CASTYRDRGNEQFF. CDR3 nucleotide sequence: TGTGCCAGCACTTACCGGGACAGGGGAAATGAGCAGTTCTTC.

The V gene is TRBV6-1, the J gene TRBJ2-1; D is perhaps TRBD2 (6 bases). Germline V lookup: CDR1 MNHNS, CDR2 SASEGT. V was pared by 2 bases and J by 15 bases, with 20 bases between. The CDR3 consists of 14 residues. CDR3 sequence: CASSEIHGGALPFF. CDR3 nucleotides: TGTGCCAGCAGTGAAATCCACGGGGGAGCCTTGCCGTTCTTC.

The chain recombines TRBV5-1 with TRBJ2-5; no reliable D call. V shed 4 bases and J shed 3 bases, with 16 bases lying between them. The CDR3 covers 15 residues. Germline lookup yields CDR1 SGHRS and CDR2 YFSETQ. The CDR3 is CASSVLGRTEETQYF. The CDR3 DNA is TGCGCCAGCAGCGTCTTGGGTCGGACGGAAGAGACCCAGTACTTC.

This sequence joins TRBV7-9 and TRBJ2-7, with D possibly matching TRBD2 (5 bases). In germline, CDR1 is SEHNR, CDR2 FQNEAQ (reference sequence). The CDR3 consists of 14 residues. Trimming pared 5 bases from V and 5 bases from J, leaving 16 bases between. The CDR3 protein is CASSPPQMRDEQYF. As DNA, the CDR3 is TGTGCCAGCAGCCCCCCGCAAATGAGGGACGAGCAGTACTTC.

The V call is TRBV28, the J call TRBJ2-3; possible D gene TRBD2, 6 bases. The CDR3 runs to 15 residues. The V gene lost 3 bases and the J gene lost 2 bases, with 12 bases spanning the gap. The V gene's germline CDR1 is MDHEN and CDR2 SYDVKM. The CDR3 sequence is CASSLAGKFTDTQYF. CDR3 sequence (DNA): TGTGCCAGCAGTTTGGCGGGGAAATTCACAGATACGCAGTATTTT.

The gene calls are TRBV7-2 and TRBJ2-3; 9 bases match TRBD2. Germline V gives CDR1 SGHTA, CDR2 FQGNSA. V dropped 5 bases and J dropped 2; count of bases not matched to a gene: 5. The CDR3 loop spans 15 amino acids. The CDR3 here is CASSLSGGLTDTQYF. For the CDR3, the DNA is TGTGCCAGCAGCCTTAGCGGGGGACTCACAGATACGCAGTATTTT. Full variable domain (remainder filled in from reference TRBV7-2 and TRBJ2-3): GAGVSQSPSNKVTEKGKDVELRCDPISGHTALYWYRQSLGQGLEFLIYFQGNSAPDKSGLPSDRFSAERTGGSVSTLTIQRTQQEDSAVYLCASSLSGGLTDTQYFGPGTRLTVL.

The rearrangement joins TRBV5-1 to TRBJ2-1; 10 bases fit TRBD1. CDR1 is SGHRS, CDR2 YFSETQ, per germline. The CDR3 is made up of 14 amino acids. Unmatched junction bases numbered 5, after V lost 4 bases and J lost 7 bases. The CDR3 is CASSPRTGGNEQFF. The CDR3 DNA follows: TGCGCCAGCAGCCCCCGGACAGGGGGTAATGAGCAGTTCTTC.

The CDR3 region has the DNA TGTGCCAGCTCCCTAAGACAGGCAGGACTAGAGGGTTACGAGCAGTACTTC. As protein: CASSLRQAGLEGYEQYF. The rearrangement joins TRBV18 to TRBJ2-7; D may be TRBD2 (7 bases). V shed 6 bases and J shed 4 bases, with 25 bases lying between them. This CDR3 spans 17 amino acids. CDR1 is KGHSH and CDR2 is LQKENI in the germline V gene. The whole variable domain, filled in from reference TRBV18 and TRBJ2-7, reads NAGVMQNPRHLVRRRGQEARLRCSPMKGHSHVYWYRQLPEEGLKFMVYLQKENIIDESGMPKERFSAEFPKEGPSILRIQQVVRGDSAAYFCASSLRQAGLEGYEQYFGPGTRLTVT.

A single count supports this clone. CDR3 DNA: TGTGCCAGCAGTGTCCAGGGTCAGGGTACGCAGTATTTT. Residues: CASSVQGQGTQYF. The chain recombines TRBV2 with TRBJ2-3; D perhaps matches TRBD1 (5 bases). V lost 4 bases, J lost 8 bases, and 13 bases lay in between. CDR3 length: 13 residues. From germline, CDR1 is SNHLY and CDR2 FYNNEI.

This clone was counted once. The chain recombines TRBV2 with TRBJ2-2; 9 bases are a match to TRBD1. Germline V gene data show CDR1 as SNHLY and CDR2 as FYNNEI. The V gene end was trimmed by 5 bases and the J gene end by 0 bases; junction bases not matched to a gene: 4. The CDR3 length is 16 residues. The CDR3 loop is CASSTQGAANTGELFF. For the CDR3, the DNA is TGTGCCAGCAGTACACAGGGGGCCGCGAACACCGGGGAGCTGTTTTTT.

The chain has TRBV2 and TRBJ1-5, with a weak D call TRBD1 (5 bases). Germline CDR1 is SNHLY and CDR2 is FYNNEI. There are 15 residues in the CDR3. Trimming shortened V by 2 bases and J by 0 bases, and 8 bases separated the two germline ends. The CDR3 protein is CASSESGYSNQPQHF. DNA of the CDR3: TGTGCCAGCAGTGAATCAGGGTATAGCAATCAGCCCCAGCATTTT. Based on the CDR3 plus reference TRBV2 and TRBJ1-5, the full variable domain is EPEVTQTPSHQVTQMGQEVILRCVPISNHLYFYWYRQILGQKVEFLVSFYNNEISEKSEIFDDQFSVERPDGSNFTLKIRSTKLEDSAMYFCASSESGYSNQPQHFGDGTRLSIL.

This rearrangement joins TRBV28 to TRBJ2-2, with D unresolved. Germline V gene sequence: CDR1 MDHEN, CDR2 SYDVKM. CDR3 length: 13 amino acids. Trimming cost V 7 bases and J 2 bases, with 8 bases left between them. The CDR3 DNA follows: TGTGCCAGCATGGAACAAAACACCGGGGAGCTGTTTTTT. This codes for CASMEQNTGELFF.

The V call is TRBV6-4, the J call TRBJ2-1, with a possible D match to TRBD2 (5 bases). CDR1 is MRHNA and CDR2 is SNTAGT in the germline V gene. The V end was cut by 4 bases, the J end by 6 bases, with 16 bases between. The CDR3 contains 15 residues. The CDR3 sequence is CASSVEGTGSNEQFF. The CDR3, as DNA: TGTGCCAGCAGTGTTGAGGGTACGGGTAGCAATGAGCAGTTCTTC.

This clone turned up a few times. V is TRBV27 and J is TRBJ1-5; maybe TRBD1 (5 bases). The CDR3 has 14 amino acids. Germline values: CDR1 MNHEY, CDR2 SMNVEV (reference sequence). V was trimmed by 2 bases and J by 3 bases, leaving 8 bases between them. The CDR3 here is CASSLKGVNQPQHF. The CDR3 DNA reads TGTGCCAGCAGTTTAAAAGGGGTCAATCAGCCCCAGCATTTT.

This clone was recorded a few times. The chain joins TRBV4-1 to TRBJ2-2; TRBD2 aligns across 7 bases. The V segment lost 1 base and the J segment 1 base; nucleotides outside the gene matches: 3. The germline CDR1 and CDR2 sequences are MGHRA and YSYEKL. This CDR3 is built from 16 residues. As DNA, the CDR3 is TGCGCCAGCAGCCAAGGACTAGCACGGAACACCGGGGAGCTGTTTTTT. The encoded protein is CASSQGLARNTGELFF.

This sequence joins TRBV18 and TRBJ2-3; 7 positions agree with TRBD1. The trim removed 6 bases at V and 2 bases at J, leaving 5 bases unmatched. Germline V gene sequence: CDR1 KGHSH, CDR2 LQKENI. This CDR3 comprises 14 residues. DNA for the CDR3: TGTGCCAGCTCCCTAGGACAGGACACAGATACGCAGTATTTT. Protein product: CASSLGQDTDTQYF.

The CDR3 here is CASSVEEGGLLQPQHF. The CDR3 DNA reads TGTGCCAGCAGCGTAGAAGAGGGGGGGCTTCTTCAGCCCCAGCATTTT. V and J are TRBV9 and TRBJ1-5; possible D gene TRBD1, 6 bases. V was trimmed by 0 bases and J by 6 bases, leaving 16 bases between them. Germline V gene data show CDR1 as SGDLS and CDR2 as YYNGEE. The CDR3 has 16 amino acids.

Only a few counts were recorded for this clone. The rearrangement links TRBV28 to TRBJ1-5; perhaps TRBD1 as D (6 bases). The V gene lost 3 bases and the J gene lost 4 bases, with 13 bases spanning the gap. Germline V gene data show CDR1 as MDHEN and CDR2 as SYDVKM. The CDR3 has 15 residues. The CDR3 loop reads CASSFSGGGNQPQHF. As DNA, the CDR3 is TGTGCCAGCAGTTTCTCCGGGGGCGGGAATCAGCCCCAGCATTTT.

The gene calls are TRBV4-1 and TRBJ2-1; 14 bases fit TRBD2. CDR1 and CDR2 from the germline V gene are MGHRA and YSYEKL. The CDR3 runs to 16 residues. Trimming took 5 bases from V and 8 from J; bases not matched to a gene: 8. CDR3 sequence reads: CASSSRLAGGPDEQFF. The CDR3 DNA reads as TGCGCCAGCAGCTCAAGACTAGCGGGGGGGCCAGATGAGCAGTTCTTC.

The rearrangement links TRBV5-1 to TRBJ1-1; D is ambiguous. This CDR3 has 13 residues. Germline CDR1 and CDR2: SGHRS and YFSETQ. V was trimmed by 0 bases and J by 6 bases, leaving 9 bases between them. The CDR3 nucleotides are TGCGCCAGCAGCTTGGAGGGAAACCCTGAAGCTTTCTTT. This codes for CASSLEGNPEAFF. The entire variable domain, with the rest obtained from reference TRBV5-1 and TRBJ1-1, is as follows: KAGVTQTPRYLIKTRGQQVTLSCSPISGHRSVSWYQQTPGQGLQFLFEYFSETQRNKGNFPGRFSGRQFSNSRSEMNVSTLELGDSALYLCASSLEGNPEAFFGQGTRLTVV.